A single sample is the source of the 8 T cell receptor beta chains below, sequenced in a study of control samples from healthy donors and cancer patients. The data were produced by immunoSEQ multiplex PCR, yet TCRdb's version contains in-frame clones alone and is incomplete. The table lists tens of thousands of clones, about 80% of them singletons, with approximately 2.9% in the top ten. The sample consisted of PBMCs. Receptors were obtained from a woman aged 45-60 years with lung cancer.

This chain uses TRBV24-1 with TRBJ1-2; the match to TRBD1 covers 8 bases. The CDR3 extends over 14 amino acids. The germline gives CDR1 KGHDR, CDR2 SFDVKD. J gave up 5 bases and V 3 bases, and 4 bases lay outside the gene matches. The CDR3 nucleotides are TGTGCCACCAGTGATACGACAGGGGCATATGGCTACACCTTC. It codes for CATSDTTGAYGYTF.

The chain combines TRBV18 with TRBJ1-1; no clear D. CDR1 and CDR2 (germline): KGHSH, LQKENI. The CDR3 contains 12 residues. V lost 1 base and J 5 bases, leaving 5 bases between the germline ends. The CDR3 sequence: CASSPQYTEAFF. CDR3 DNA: TGTGCCAGCTCACCACAATATACTGAAGCTTTCTTT.

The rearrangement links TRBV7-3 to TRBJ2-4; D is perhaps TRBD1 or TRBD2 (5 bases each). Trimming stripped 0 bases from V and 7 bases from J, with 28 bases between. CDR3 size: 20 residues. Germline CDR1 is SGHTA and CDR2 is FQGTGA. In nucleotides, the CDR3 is TGTGCCAGCAGCTTAACGCCGGCAGTTACCCCGCCGGGACCAAGGAACATTCAGTACTTC. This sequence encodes CASSLTPAVTPPGPRNIQYF. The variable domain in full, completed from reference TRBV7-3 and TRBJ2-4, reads GAGVSQTPSNKVTEKGKYVELRCDPISGHTALYWYRQSLGQGPEFLIYFQGTGAADDSGLPNDRFFAVRPEGSVSTLKIQRTERGDSAVYLCASSLTPAVTPPGPRNIQYFGAGTRLSVL.

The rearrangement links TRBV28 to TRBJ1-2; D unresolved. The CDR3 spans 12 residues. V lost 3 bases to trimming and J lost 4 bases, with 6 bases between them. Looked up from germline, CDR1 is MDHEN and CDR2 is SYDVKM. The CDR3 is CASSFRTYGYTF. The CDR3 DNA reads TGTGCCAGCAGTTTTAGGACCTATGGCTACACCTTC.

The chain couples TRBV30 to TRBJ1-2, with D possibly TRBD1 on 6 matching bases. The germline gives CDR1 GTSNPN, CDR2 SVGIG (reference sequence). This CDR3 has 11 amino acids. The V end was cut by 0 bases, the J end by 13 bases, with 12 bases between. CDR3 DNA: TGTGCCTGGAGTGTAGGGGGTCTCGGCACCTTC. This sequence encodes CAWSVGGLGTF.

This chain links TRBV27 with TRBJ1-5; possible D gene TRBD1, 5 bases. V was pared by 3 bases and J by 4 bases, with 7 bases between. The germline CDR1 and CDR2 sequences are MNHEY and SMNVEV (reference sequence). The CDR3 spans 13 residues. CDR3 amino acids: CASSFEGNQPQHF. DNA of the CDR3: TGTGCCAGCAGTTTCGAGGGGAATCAGCCCCAGCATTTT.

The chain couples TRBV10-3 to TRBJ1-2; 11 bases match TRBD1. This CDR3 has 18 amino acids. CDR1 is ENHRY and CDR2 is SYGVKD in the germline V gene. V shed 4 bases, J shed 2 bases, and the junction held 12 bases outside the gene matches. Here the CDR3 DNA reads TGTGCCATCAGTGGGGTAGGACAGGGGGCGTCTTCCAACTATGGCTACACCTTC. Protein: CAISGVGQGASSNYGYTF.

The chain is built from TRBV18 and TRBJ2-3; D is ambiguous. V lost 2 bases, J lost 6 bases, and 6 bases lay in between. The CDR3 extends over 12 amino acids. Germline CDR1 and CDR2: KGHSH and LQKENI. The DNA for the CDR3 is TGTGCCAGCTCACCAGGATCTGATACGCAGTATTTT. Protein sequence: CASSPGSDTQYF.